The 30 T cell receptor beta chains reported below all come from one sample, sequenced in a study of molecular identifiers for immune sequencing clone quantification (dated by TCRdb to between 2018 and 2020). Receptors were amplified or captured by PCR. This sample was sequenced with a NextSeq 500. In-frame beta chains were kept once TCRdb had trimmed the public reads at Q25 with fastp and called clones with MiXCR. One record per CDR3 amino acid sequence lists the most common genes and DNA. This sample holds a few hundred thousand distinct CDR3 sequences; 24% were observed only once. The ten largest make up 0.65% to 0.75% of the sample. Sequenced material: naive CD8+ T cells from blood, with Jurkat cell RNA spiked in. The cell subset or site label corresponds to: FACS-sorted CD8+CD4-CCR7+CD45RA+ naive T cells. These TCRs come from a human donor in good health. Some libraries in this study had Jurkat cell RNA spiked in.

This clonotype was counted between two and nine times. V is TRBV29-1 and J is TRBJ1-1; 8 nucleotides line up with TRBD1. With 3 bases clipped from V and 4 bases from J, the junction kept 10 bases outside the gene matches. Germline V gene data show CDR1 as SQVTM and CDR2 as ANQGSEA. The CDR3 contains 15 residues. Here the CDR3 DNA reads TGCAGCGTTGAGGGCCTGGACAGGGCCGGCACTGAAGCTTTCTTT. Amino acids: CSVEGLDRAGTEAFF.

This rearrangement joins TRBV20-1 to TRBJ2-7, with D possibly TRBD2 on 6 matching bases. The V and J ends lost 3 bases and 0 bases respectively, with 12 bases between them. The CDR3 is made up of 14 amino acids. In germline, CDR1 is DFQATT, CDR2 SNEGSKA (reference sequence). The CDR3: CSARSEGSSYEQYF. For the CDR3, the DNA is TGCAGTGCTAGGTCGGAGGGCAGCTCCTACGAGCAGTACTTC.

There are a few counts of this clonotype. The rearrangement joins TRBV6-5 to TRBJ2-5; 8 bases line up with TRBD1. CDR3 length: 13 residues. Germline V gene lookup returns CDR1 MNHEY and CDR2 SVGAGI. V dropped 5 bases and J dropped 4; count of bases not matched to a gene: 3. The CDR3 DNA follows: TGTGCCAGCAGTGACGGGACAGGAGAGACCCAGTACTTC. It is translated as CASSDGTGETQYF.

V usage is TRBV27 and J usage is TRBJ2-5; TRBD1 might be the D (6 bases). V lost 6 bases to trimming and J lost 5 bases, with 13 bases between them. Germline V gene sequence: CDR1 MNHEY, CDR2 SMNVEV (reference sequence). The CDR3 extends over 13 amino acids. The CDR3 DNA follows: TGTGCCAGCAGGGGCAGGGGAGACGAGACCCAGTACTTC. The encoded protein is CASRGRGDETQYF.

The chain couples TRBV20-1 to TRBJ2-3; 7 nucleotides line up with TRBD2. Germline trimming cut 4 bases from V and 0 bases from J; bases unmatched to any gene: 10. The CDR3 consists of 16 residues. Germline V gene lookup returns CDR1 DFQATT and CDR2 SNEGSKA (reference sequence). CDR3 region: CSATRLALSSTDTQYF. The CDR3 DNA is TGCAGTGCTACGAGACTAGCTCTTTCTAGCACAGATACGCAGTATTTT.

This clonotype has at least ten counts. V is TRBV12-3 or TRBV12-4 and J is TRBJ2-5, with D possibly being TRBD2 (6 bases). CDR3 length: 13 amino acids. Trimming left V 5 bases short and J 10 bases short, with 17 bases between. CDR3 bases: TGTGCCAGCAGTCCGACGACTAGTAGCGACCAGTACTTC. Its protein is CASSPTTSSDQYF.

A note on this clonotype: Relative to the germline gene, one junction end is altered; a read error may explain this. V is TRBV5-3 and J is TRBJ1-5, with D unclear. TRBV5-3 is labeled an ORF, and its function is uncertain. The CDR3 totals 15 residues. CDR3 in amino acids: CASSSSESGNQPQHF. The CDR3 bases are TGTGCCAGCAGCTCCTCGGAGTCGGGCAATCAGCCCCAGCATTTT.

The chain has TRBV28 and TRBJ2-7; TRBD2 matches 7 bases. Per the germline V gene, CDR1 is MDHEN and CDR2 is SYDVKM. The CDR3 has 13 amino acids. V shed 6 bases and J 7 bases; nucleotides not matched to a gene: 9. This CDR3 reads CASRTAGTGEQYF. CDR3 nucleotide sequence: TGTGCCAGCAGGACAGCGGGGACGGGGGAGCAGTACTTC.

This clonotype occurred many times. This chain connects TRBV2 to TRBJ2-7; D not resolved. Trimming left V 5 bases short and J 4 bases short, with 15 bases between. This CDR3 contains 14 residues. Germline CDR1 and CDR2: SNHLY and FYNNEI. The CDR3 DNA sequence: TGTGCCAGCAGTCCCCCCGTAGTATCGTACGAGCAGTACTTC. This translates into CASSPPVVSYEQYF.

This clonotype has only a few counts. The J gene is TRBJ2-7, the V gene TRBV3-1; TRBD2 matches 11 bases. With 4 bases clipped from V and 2 bases from J, the junction kept 4 bases outside the gene matches. CDR3 length equals 15 residues. Germline CDR1 reads LGHDT; CDR2 reads YNNKEL (reference sequence). For the CDR3, the DNA is TGTGCCAGCAGCCCGACTAGCGGGGTTACCTACGAGCAGTACTTC. This codes for CASSPTSGVTYEQYF.

The V gene is TRBV28, the J gene TRBJ1-5; TRBD1 aligns across 10 bases. The CDR3 runs 17 residues. The germline gives CDR1 MDHEN, CDR2 SYDVKM. After removal of 2 bases from V and 5 bases from J, the junction contained 9 bases not matched to a gene. The CDR3 DNA sequence: TGTGCCAGCAGTTTAACGTACCGGGACAGGGGCGATCAGCCCCAGCATTTT. Protein sequence: CASSLTYRDRGDQPQHF.

The chain links TRBV27 to TRBJ2-7; 8 nucleotides agree with TRBD1. After removal of 4 bases from V and 3 bases from J, the junction contained 2 bases not matched to a gene. The CDR3 is 13 residues long. The germline V gene encodes CDR1 MNHEY and CDR2 SMNVEV (reference sequence). Here the CDR3 reads CASSWGQDYEQYF. CDR3 DNA: TGTGCCAGCAGTTGGGGACAGGACTACGAGCAGTACTTC.

This clonotype appeared a single time. The junction and the germline gene differ at one end; a read error may be behind it. The chain employs TRBV29-1 and TRBJ2-7; tentatively, D is TRBD1 or TRBD2 (6 bases each). Per germline, CDR1 SQVTM and CDR2 ANQGSEA. The CDR3 extends over 15 amino acids. CDR3 coding DNA: TGCAGCGCTGAAAGGGGGGCAGGGACACCCACCGAGCAGTACTTC. This sequence encodes CSAERGAGTPTEQYF.

This clonotype came up many times. The V and J genes are TRBV7-2 and TRBJ2-3, with 11 bases identical to TRBD2. Per the germline V gene, CDR1 is SGHTA and CDR2 is FQGNSA. The CDR3 totals 18 residues. Trimming removed 2 bases from V and 2 bases from J; junction bases left unmatched: 9. DNA of the CDR3: TGTGCCAGCAGCTTACCAGCTAGCGGGGGGCCGTCCACAGATACGCAGTATTTT. Protein: CASSLPASGGPSTDTQYF.

This clonotype was counted a single time. This clone may be a read error of a much larger clone one base away. The V call is TRBV30, the J call TRBJ2-3; the D is unclear. This CDR3 region has 13 residues. Germline lookup yields CDR1 GTSNPN and CDR2 SVGIG (reference sequence). V was cut by 1 base and J by 10 bases, with 15 bases left in between. CDR3 sequence: CAWSADGRGPQYF. CDR3 DNA sequence: TGTGCCTGGAGTGCAGATGGTAGAGGTCCGCAGTATTTT.

There are a few counts of this clonotype. The gene calls are TRBV27 and TRBJ2-1; D unclear. V lost 5 bases and J 5 bases, leaving 16 bases between the germline ends. From germline, CDR1 is MNHEY and CDR2 SMNVEV (reference sequence). The CDR3 loop spans 15 amino acids. CDR3 DNA: TGTGCCAGCAGTCCGCCCGGATCCCTGAACAATGAGCAGTTCTTC. Translating it yields CASSPPGSLNNEQFF.

This clonotype was observed at least ten times. The CDR3 region has the DNA TGTGCCAGCAGCCCAAGCGTTTACGAGCAGTACTTC. The encoded protein is CASSPSVYEQYF. The genes are TRBV7-9 and TRBJ2-7; D not certain. Trimming removed 5 bases from V and 4 bases from J, with 9 bases in between. The CDR3 contains 12 residues. Germline V CDR1 and CDR2: SEHNR, FQNEAQ (reference sequence). The full variable domain, completed using reference TRBV7-9 and TRBJ2-7, is DTGVSQNPRHKITKRGQNVTFRCDPISEHNRLYWYRQTLGQGPEFLTYFQNEAQLEKSRLLSDRFSAERPKGSFSTLEIQRTEQGDSAMYLCASSPSVYEQYFGPGTRLTVT.

A word on this clonotype: Being one base from a much bigger clone, this may be a read error. This chain joins TRBV29-1 and TRBJ2-7; D is tentatively TRBD1 or TRBD2 (5 bases each). The length of the CDR3 is 16 residues. The germline V gene encodes CDR1 SQVTM and CDR2 ANQGSEA. Between the trimmed V and J ends, which lost 7 bases and 0 bases, there was a span of 22 bases. The CDR3 DNA reads as TGCAGCGCTTCCGGGGCGGCCCGCGGCAGCTCCTACGAGCAGTACTTC. Protein sequence: CSASGAARGSSYEQYF.

J is TRBJ1-3 and V is TRBV19; D call uncertain. Germline V gene lookup returns CDR1 LNHDA and CDR2 SQIVND (reference sequence). The CDR3 consists of 15 residues. With 7 bases removed from V and 0 bases from J, the gap between germline ends came to 13 bases. CDR3: CASTLTDYSGNTIYF. CDR3 nucleotide sequence: TGTGCCAGTACTCTAACTGACTACTCTGGAAACACCATATATTTT.

This clonotype was detected many times. The chain has TRBV30 and TRBJ1-1; 7 positions agree with TRBD1. The ends lost 3 bases at V and 4 bases at J; junction bases unmatched: 5. Germline CDR1 is GTSNPN and CDR2 is SVGIG (reference sequence). The CDR3 extends over 13 amino acids. CDR3 sequence: CAWREGAATEAFF. DNA for the CDR3: TGTGCCTGGAGGGAGGGGGCGGCCACTGAAGCTTTCTTT.

Comment on this clonotype: A single base separates this from a much larger clone, so it may be a read error. The V gene is TRBV19, the J gene TRBJ1-4; D ambiguous. The CDR3 contains 14 residues. V was clipped by 4 bases and J by 5 bases, with 11 bases between them. From germline, CDR1 is LNHDA and CDR2 SQIVND (reference sequence). The chain's CDR3 is CASSTTWSNEKLFF. For the CDR3, the DNA is TGTGCCAGTAGTACGACATGGTCCAATGAAAAACTGTTTTTT.

J is TRBJ2-2 and V is TRBV27; the D is unclear. The CDR3 extends over 14 amino acids. Trimming took off 1 base at V and 0 bases at J, with 3 bases between the two ends. Germline values: CDR1 MNHEY, CDR2 SMNVEV (reference sequence). CDR3 residues: CASSLFSNTGELFF. DNA of the CDR3: TGTGCCAGCAGTTTATTTTCGAACACCGGGGAGCTGTTTTTT.

This chain joins TRBV3-1 and TRBJ2-7; 13 bases map to TRBD2. With 4 bases clipped from V and 0 bases from J, the junction kept 15 bases outside the gene matches. The CDR3 contains 20 residues. Per germline, CDR1 LGHDT and CDR2 YNNKEL (reference sequence). CDR3 bases: TGTGCCAGCAGCCTCGGGACTAGCGGGATAGAATATTTGAGCTCCTACGAGCAGTACTTC. Its protein is CASSLGTSGIEYLSSYEQYF.

On this clonotype itself: The junction departs from the called germline gene at one end, perhaps through a read error. V gene TRBV30 combines with J gene TRBJ2-1; 7 bases map to TRBD2. The CDR3 extends over 15 amino acids. Germline V gene sequence: CDR1 GTSNPN, CDR2 SVGIG (reference sequence). CDR3: CAWKKAGRPYSEQFF. Here the CDR3 DNA reads TGTGCCTGGAAAAAAGCGGGGCGGCCCTACAGTGAGCAGTTCTTC.

This chain links TRBV12-3 or TRBV12-4 with TRBJ2-2; no clear D gene. This CDR3 is built from 13 residues. V shed 3 bases and J shed 4 bases, with 6 bases lying between them. The CDR3 coding sequence is TGTGCCAGCAGTTTCACAGTCACCGGGGAGCTGTTTTTT. As protein: CASSFTVTGELFF.

This clonotype was detected ten times or more. The DNA for the CDR3 is TGTGCCAGCAGTTTGCAGGGAGGGGGCAATCAGCCCCAGCATTTT. Protein sequence: CASSLQGGGNQPQHF. V and J are TRBV12-3 or TRBV12-4 and TRBJ1-5, with D perhaps TRBD1 (5 bases). The CDR3 totals 15 residues. Trimming removed 3 bases from V and 2 bases from J, with 11 bases in between.

The V and J genes are TRBV19 and TRBJ2-2, with D tentatively TRBD2 (5 bases). Germline CDR1 is LNHDA and CDR2 is SQIVND (reference sequence). Between the trimmed V and J ends, which lost 7 bases and 5 bases, there was a span of 14 bases. The CDR3 runs 14 residues. Here the CDR3 reads CASTLVPGTGELFF. CDR3 nucleotides: TGTGCCAGTACCCTTGTTCCGGGGACCGGGGAGCTGTTTTTT. Full variable domain (outside the CDR3, taken from reference TRBV19 and TRBJ2-2): DGGITQSPKYLFRKEGQNVTLSCEQNLNHDAMYWYRQDPGQGLRLIYYSQIVNDFQKGDIAEGYSVSREKKESFPLTVTSAQKNPTAFYLCASTLVPGTGELFFGEGSRLTVL.

This clonotype was detected many times. The J gene is TRBJ1-5, the V gene TRBV3-1; D is ambiguous. The V end lost 5 bases, the J end lost 5 bases, and 10 bases lay between the germline ends. Germline assignment: CDR1 LGHDT and CDR2 YNNKEL (reference sequence). The CDR3 is made up of 13 amino acids. The CDR3 coding sequence is TGTGCCAGCAGCGAGTCAGCCTATCAGCCCCAGCATTTT. This codes for CASSESAYQPQHF.

The chain recombines TRBV6-5 with TRBJ2-7; D is unclear. Trimming pared 0 bases from V and 6 bases from J, leaving 9 bases between. CDR3 length equals 13 residues. Germline-derived CDR1 and CDR2 are MNHEY and SVGAGI. CDR3 loop: CASSYSFRAEQYF. The CDR3 DNA sequence: TGTGCCAGCAGTTACTCGTTTCGGGCCGAGCAGTACTTC.

Note on this clonotype: A much larger clone differs by one base, so this may be a read error. The CDR3 DNA reads as TGCAGTACTAGAGATGAGGGACACGAGCAGTACTTC. It encodes CSTRDEGHEQYF. This chain uses TRBV20-1 with TRBJ2-7, with D perhaps matching TRBD1 or TRBD2 (5 bases each). The germline CDR1 and CDR2 sequences are DFQATT and SNEGSKA (reference sequence). CDR3 length equals 12 residues.